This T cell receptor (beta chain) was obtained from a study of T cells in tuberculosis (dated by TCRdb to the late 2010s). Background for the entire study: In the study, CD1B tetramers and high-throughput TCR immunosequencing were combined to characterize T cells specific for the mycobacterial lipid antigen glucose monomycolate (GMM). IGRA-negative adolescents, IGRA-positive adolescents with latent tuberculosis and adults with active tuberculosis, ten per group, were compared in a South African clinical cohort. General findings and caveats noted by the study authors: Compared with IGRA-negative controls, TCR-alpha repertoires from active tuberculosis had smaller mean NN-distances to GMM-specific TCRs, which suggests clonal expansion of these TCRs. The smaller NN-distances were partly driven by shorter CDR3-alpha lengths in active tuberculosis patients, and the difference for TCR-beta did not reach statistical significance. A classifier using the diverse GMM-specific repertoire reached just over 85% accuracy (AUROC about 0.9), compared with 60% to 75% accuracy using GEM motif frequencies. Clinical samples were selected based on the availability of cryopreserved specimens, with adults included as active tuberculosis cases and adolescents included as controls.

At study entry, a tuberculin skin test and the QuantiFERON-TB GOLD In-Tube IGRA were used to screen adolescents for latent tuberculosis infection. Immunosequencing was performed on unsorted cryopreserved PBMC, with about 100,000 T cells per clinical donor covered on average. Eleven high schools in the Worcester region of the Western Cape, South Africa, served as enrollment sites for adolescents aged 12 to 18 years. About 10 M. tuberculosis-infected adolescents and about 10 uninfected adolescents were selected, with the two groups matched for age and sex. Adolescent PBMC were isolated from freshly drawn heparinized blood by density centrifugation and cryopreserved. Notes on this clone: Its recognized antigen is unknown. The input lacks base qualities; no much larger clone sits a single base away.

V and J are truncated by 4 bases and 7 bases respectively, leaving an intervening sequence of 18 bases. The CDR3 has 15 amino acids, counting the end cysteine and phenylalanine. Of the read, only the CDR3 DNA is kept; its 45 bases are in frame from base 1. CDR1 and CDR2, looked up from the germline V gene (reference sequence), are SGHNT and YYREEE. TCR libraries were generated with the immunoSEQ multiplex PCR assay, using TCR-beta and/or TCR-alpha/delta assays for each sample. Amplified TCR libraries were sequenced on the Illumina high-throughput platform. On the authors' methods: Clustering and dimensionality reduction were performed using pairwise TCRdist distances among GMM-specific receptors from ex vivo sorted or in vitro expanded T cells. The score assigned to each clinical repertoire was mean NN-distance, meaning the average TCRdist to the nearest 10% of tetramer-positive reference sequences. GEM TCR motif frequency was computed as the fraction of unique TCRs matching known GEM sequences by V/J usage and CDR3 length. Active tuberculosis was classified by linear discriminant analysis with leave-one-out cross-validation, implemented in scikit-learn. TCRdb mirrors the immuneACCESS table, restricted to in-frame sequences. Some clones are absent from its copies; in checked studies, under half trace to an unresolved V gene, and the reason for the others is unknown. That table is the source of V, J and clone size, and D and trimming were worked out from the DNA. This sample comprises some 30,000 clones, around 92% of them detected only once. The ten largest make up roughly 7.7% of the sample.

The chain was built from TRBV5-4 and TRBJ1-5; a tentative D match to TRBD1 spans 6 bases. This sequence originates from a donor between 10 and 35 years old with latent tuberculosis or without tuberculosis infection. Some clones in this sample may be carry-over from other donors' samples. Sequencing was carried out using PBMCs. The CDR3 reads CASSVREQGGQPQHF. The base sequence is TGTGCCAGCAGCGTGAGAGAACAGGGTGGACAGCCCCAGCATTTT.